This TCR beta chain was sequenced for a study of radiotherapy plus CTLA-4 blockade in lung cancer. Points from the study as a whole: The best predictor of response was reported to be early blood T cell clone dynamics, with interferon-beta.

On this clone: Its cognate antigen is unknown.

V was cut by 0 bases and J by 10 bases, with 4 bases left in between. Per the germline V gene, CDR1 is MGHRA and CDR2 is YSYEKL. This CDR3 has 11 residues. Data came from immunoSEQ multiplex PCR; TCRdb stores just in-frame clones and leaves some out. In the table there are about 73,000 clones, 87% of which are singletons. This chain joins TRBV4-1 and TRBJ2-1; D not certain. The sample consisted of peripheral blood, taken from a patient treated with radiotherapy plus ipilimumab. The clonotype comes from a human donor with non-small cell lung cancer that progressed on radiotherapy plus ipilimumab. The CDR3 here is CASSQENEQFF. CDR3 in DNA: TGCGCCAGCAGCCAAGAGAACGAGCAGTTCTTC.